This TCR beta chain was captured in a study of cytomegalovirus exposure and HLA in healthy donors. In the PCR, 60 Vbeta and 13 Jbeta primers were used. Produced via immunoSEQ multiplex PCR; TCRdb's table is partial and in-frame only. The repertoire holds 85,000 to 130,000 clones, with around three quarters as singletons. For this clone: Its antigen is currently unknown.

Healthy bone marrow donors made up the donors. Study results and caveats: Donors belonging to an Asian-associated ancestry cluster reportedly showed fewer N-insertions in productive TCRs than the approximately 700-donor mean, according to what a later analysis found. Later, an analysis found that common viral pathogens appeared to be linked with several of the most significant clusters. In a later analysis, V- and J-gene trimming of beta chains associated with a DCLRE1C missense variant, replicated independently.

The sequence was collected from a female donor in good health and CMV-seropositive. The specimen sequenced was PBMCs.

CDR3 nucleotide sequence: TGCGCCAGCAGCCAAGATCCCCAGGGGCCTGGGGCCAACGTCCTGACTTTC. The encoded protein is CASSQDPQGPGANVLTF. The V call is TRBV4-1, the J call TRBJ2-6; D perhaps matches TRBD1 (6 bases). The ends were cut back, 0 bases at V and 2 bases at J, with 11 bases in the middle. The CDR3 is made up of 17 amino acids. Looked up from germline, CDR1 is MGHRA and CDR2 is YSYEKL.